The rows below give T cell receptor beta chains drawn from one sample of a study of cytomegalovirus exposure and HLA in healthy donors. TCRdb keeps only in-frame clones here, not all; method: immunoSEQ multiplex PCR. The repertoire holds about 120,000 clones, with around four fifths as singletons. Sequencing was performed on PBMCs. These receptors all come from a man between 60 and 70 years old in good health and CMV-seropositive. The CDR3 runs from the conserved cysteine through the conserved F or W. D genes are given only for firm matches. A clone size is listed for some rows: how often the clone was seen (once, few, many), or a class if it is expanded.

abundance: .; d_gene: .; v_gene: TRBV6-1; len: 13; j_gene: TRBJ1-1; CDR3aa: CASRGSGDTEAFF; CDR3nt: TGTGCCAGCAGGGGGAGCGGGGACACTGAAGCTTTCTTT
abundance: .; d_gene: .; v_gene: TRBV29-1; len: 10; j_gene: TRBJ2-1; CDR3aa: CSPWPDEQFF; CDR3nt: TGCAGCCCCTGGCCCGATGAGCAGTTCTTC
abundance: few; d_gene: TRBD2; v_gene: TRBV5-4; len: 16; j_gene: TRBJ2-7; CDR3aa: CASSSTTTSGWNEQYF; CDR3nt: TGTGCCAGCAGTTCTACAACGACTAGCGGATGGAACGAGCAGTACTTC
abundance: .; d_gene: .; v_gene: TRBV5-1; len: 14; j_gene: TRBJ2-5; CDR3aa: CASSPSVGQETQYF; CDR3nt: TGCGCCAGCAGCCCTTCGGTCGGGCAAGAGACCCAGTACTTC
abundance: once; d_gene: .; v_gene: TRBV18; len: 13; j_gene: TRBJ2-7; CDR3aa: CASSTFSSYEQYF; CDR3nt: TGTGCCAGCTCAACATTCAGCTCCTACGAGCAGTACTTC
abundance: .; d_gene: .; v_gene: TRBV6-5; len: 15; j_gene: TRBJ1-1; CDR3aa: CASSRRETMNTEAFF; CDR3nt: TGTGCCAGCAGTCGACGGGAGACCATGAACACTGAAGCTTTCTTT
abundance: .; d_gene: TRBD2; v_gene: TRBV2; len: 17; j_gene: TRBJ2-3; CDR3aa: CASSEWASGIGTDTQYF; CDR3nt: TGTGCCAGCAGTGAATGGGCTAGCGGGATCGGCACAGATACGCAGTATTTT
abundance: .; d_gene: TRBD1; v_gene: TRBV18; len: 15; j_gene: TRBJ1-2; CDR3aa: CASSPPLLTGGGYTF; CDR3nt: TGTGCCAGCTCACCACCCCTCTTGACAGGGGGAGGCTACACCTTC
abundance: .; d_gene: TRBD1; v_gene: TRBV2; len: 16; j_gene: TRBJ2-1; CDR3aa: CASSAAAGGPYNEQFF; CDR3nt: TGTGCCAGCAGTGCCGCTGCAGGGGGCCCCTACAATGAGCAGTTCTTC
abundance: once; d_gene: .; v_gene: TRBV5-5; len: 15; j_gene: TRBJ1-2; CDR3aa: CASSSDRKGNYGYTF; CDR3nt: TGTGCCAGCAGCAGTGACAGGAAGGGTAACTATGGCTACACCTTC
abundance: .; d_gene: TRBD1; v_gene: TRBV27; len: 14; j_gene: TRBJ2-5; CDR3aa: CASSPGTGQGTQYF; CDR3nt: TGTGCCAGCAGTCCCGGGACAGGCCAAGGGACCCAGTACTTC
abundance: .; d_gene: .; v_gene: TRBV19; len: 18; j_gene: TRBJ1-6; CDR3aa: CASRPAAGAISYNSPLHF; CDR3nt: TGTGCCAGTAGGCCGGCGGCGGGGGCAATCTCCTATAATTCACCCCTCCACTTT
abundance: .; d_gene: TRBD1; v_gene: TRBV19; len: 14; j_gene: TRBJ1-5; CDR3aa: CASSTQGAVQPQHF; CDR3nt: TGTGCCAGTAGTACACAGGGGGCGGTTCAGCCCCAGCATTTT
abundance: .; d_gene: TRBD1; v_gene: TRBV15; len: 15; j_gene: TRBJ1-5; CDR3aa: CATSRPGQGGQPQHF; CDR3nt: TGTGCCACCAGCAGGCCGGGACAGGGGGGTCAGCCCCAGCATTTT
abundance: once; d_gene: .; v_gene: TRBV7-9; len: 15; j_gene: TRBJ2-3; CDR3aa: CASSAEGSRVDTQYF; CDR3nt: TGTGCCAGCAGCGCAGAGGGAAGTAGAGTCGATACGCAGTATTTT
abundance: .; d_gene: TRBD1; v_gene: TRBV12-5; len: 14; j_gene: TRBJ1-1; CDR3aa: CASGLVFNRGEAFF; CDR3nt: TGTGCTAGTGGTTTGGTATTCAACAGGGGTGAAGCTTTCTTT
abundance: .; d_gene: .; v_gene: TRBV10-3; len: 11; j_gene: TRBJ2-1; CDR3aa: CAISDSGEQFF; CDR3nt: TGTGCCATCAGTGATTCCGGTGAGCAGTTCTTC
abundance: .; d_gene: .; v_gene: TRBV19; len: 13; j_gene: TRBJ1-4; CDR3aa: CASSIGGVEKLFF; CDR3nt: TGTGCCAGTAGTATCGGAGGGGTCGAAAAACTGTTTTTT
abundance: .; d_gene: .; v_gene: TRBV12-2; len: 14; j_gene: TRBJ2-7; CDR3aa: CASRLGRGLHEQYF; CDR3nt: TGTGCAAGTCGCTTAGGCAGGGGGCTGCACGAGCAGTACTTC
abundance: .; d_gene: .; v_gene: TRBV18; len: 15; j_gene: TRBJ2-3; CDR3aa: CASSRAGAPFNTQYF; CDR3nt: TGTGCCAGCTCACGGGCGGGGGCCCCTTTTAATACGCAGTATTTT
abundance: .; d_gene: .; v_gene: TRBV18; len: 13; j_gene: TRBJ1-2; CDR3aa: CASSPEGLYGYTF; CDR3nt: TGTGCCAGCTCACCAGAGGGACTTTATGGCTACACCTTC
abundance: .; d_gene: .; v_gene: TRBV7-3; len: 14; j_gene: TRBJ2-7; CDR3aa: CASTSGGRTSEQYF; CDR3nt: TGTGCCAGTACCTCCGGGGGAAGAACGTCCGAGCAGTACTTC
abundance: .; d_gene: .; v_gene: TRBV6-6; len: 14; j_gene: TRBJ2-1; CDR3aa: CASSPKAQGNEQFF; CDR3nt: TGTGCCAGCAGTCCAAAAGCCCAGGGGAATGAGCAGTTCTTC
abundance: .; d_gene: TRBD1; v_gene: TRBV4-1; len: 15; j_gene: TRBJ1-1; CDR3aa: CASSPGTGGPEKAFF; CDR3nt: TGCGCCAGCAGCCCCGGGACAGGGGGACCCGAAAAAGCTTTCTTT
abundance: .; d_gene: TRBD2; v_gene: TRBV7-8; len: 18; j_gene: TRBJ2-7; CDR3aa: CASSLASGLSGGSYEQYF; CDR3nt: TGTGCCAGCAGCTTAGCGTCGGGCCTTAGCGGGGGTAGTTACGAGCAGTACTTC
abundance: .; d_gene: TRBD2; v_gene: TRBV5-1; len: 14; j_gene: TRBJ2-7; CDR3aa: CASSQRGGTYEQYF; CDR3nt: TGCGCCAGCAGCCAGCGGGGGGGTACCTACGAGCAGTACTTC
abundance: .; d_gene: .; v_gene: TRBV27; len: 14; j_gene: TRBJ2-3; CDR3aa: CASSLEHPGDTQYF; CDR3nt: TGTGCCAGCAGTTTAGAGCATCCGGGGGATACGCAGTATTTT
abundance: .; d_gene: TRBD2; v_gene: TRBV7-9; len: 15; j_gene: TRBJ2-5; CDR3aa: CASSHWEGSKKTQYF; CDR3nt: TGTGCCAGCAGTCACTGGGAGGGGTCGAAAAAGACCCAGTACTTC
abundance: few; d_gene: .; v_gene: TRBV7-8; len: 14; j_gene: TRBJ1-1; CDR3aa: CASIPQGESTEAFF; CDR3nt: TGTGCCAGCATCCCCCAGGGTGAAAGCACTGAAGCTTTCTTT
abundance: .; d_gene: TRBD1; v_gene: TRBV9; len: 15; j_gene: TRBJ1-2; CDR3aa: CASSVRQGSGYGYTF; CDR3nt: TGTGCCAGCAGCGTGAGACAGGGCTCCGGCTATGGCTACACCTTC
abundance: .; d_gene: TRBD1; v_gene: TRBV2; len: 13; j_gene: TRBJ2-7; CDR3aa: CASSQETGDRLYF; CDR3nt: TGTGCCAGCAGCCAAGAGACAGGGGATAGGTTGTACTTC
abundance: .; d_gene: .; v_gene: TRBV2; len: 13; j_gene: TRBJ2-7; CDR3aa: CASNTGTPYEQYF; CDR3nt: TGTGCCAGCAATACCGGGACACCCTACGAGCAGTACTTC
abundance: .; d_gene: TRBD1; v_gene: TRBV4-1; len: 13; j_gene: TRBJ2-5; CDR3aa: CASEDRGTKTQYF; CDR3nt: TGCGCCAGCGAGGACAGGGGGACTAAGACCCAGTACTTC
abundance: once; d_gene: .; v_gene: TRBV5-1; len: 14; j_gene: TRBJ1-2; CDR3aa: CASSPVGGSYGYTF; CDR3nt: TGCGCCAGCAGCCCGGTGGGGGGGAGCTATGGCTACACCTTC
abundance: .; d_gene: .; v_gene: TRBV5-1; len: 15; j_gene: TRBJ1-2; CDR3aa: CASSLGPRTDYGYTF; CDR3nt: TGCGCCAGCAGCTTGGGACCTCGGACAGACTATGGCTACACCTTC
abundance: .; d_gene: .; v_gene: TRBV28; len: 13; j_gene: TRBJ2-5; CDR3aa: CASSRQSPETQYF; CDR3nt: TGTGCCAGCAGCCGACAGTCCCCAGAGACCCAGTACTTC
abundance: .; d_gene: .; v_gene: TRBV7-2; len: 14; j_gene: TRBJ1-2; CDR3aa: CASSSRRDHYGYTF; CDR3nt: TGTGCCAGCAGCTCCCGCAGGGATCACTATGGCTACACCTTC
abundance: few; d_gene: .; v_gene: TRBV7-9; len: 13; j_gene: TRBJ2-2; CDR3aa: CASSPIILGELFF; CDR3nt: TGTGCCAGCAGCCCTATAATATTGGGGGAGCTGTTTTTT
abundance: .; d_gene: .; v_gene: TRBV28; len: 16; j_gene: TRBJ1-5; CDR3aa: CASSFVGRNNHQPQHF; CDR3nt: TGTGCCAGCAGTTTTGTAGGCAGGAATAACCATCAGCCCCAGCATTTT
abundance: .; d_gene: .; v_gene: TRBV9; len: 18; j_gene: TRBJ2-6; CDR3aa: CASSVAGVLRPGANVLTF; CDR3nt: TGTGCCAGCAGCGTAGCGGGAGTACTCCGCCCCGGGGCCAACGTCCTGACTTTC
abundance: .; d_gene: TRBD2; v_gene: TRBV14; len: 13; j_gene: TRBJ2-5; CDR3aa: CASSQGGAETQYF; CDR3nt: TGTGCCAGCAGCCAGGGAGGGGCCGAGACCCAGTACTTC
abundance: .; d_gene: TRBD1; v_gene: TRBV9; len: 16; j_gene: TRBJ1-4; CDR3aa: CASSPRDRERYEKLFF; CDR3nt: TGTGCCAGCAGCCCCCGGGACAGGGAGAGGTATGAAAAACTGTTTTTT
abundance: few; d_gene: TRBD1; v_gene: TRBV7-8; len: 14; j_gene: TRBJ2-1; CDR3aa: CASSYGQGDQGRFF; CDR3nt: TGTGCCAGCAGTTATGGACAGGGCGATCAGGGCCGATTCTTC
abundance: .; d_gene: .; v_gene: TRBV9; len: 13; j_gene: TRBJ1-1; CDR3aa: CASSVAHITEAFF; CDR3nt: TGTGCCAGCAGCGTAGCTCACATAACTGAAGCTTTCTTT
abundance: once; d_gene: .; v_gene: TRBV11-3; len: 13; j_gene: TRBJ1-1; CDR3aa: CASSHTGPTEAFF; CDR3nt: TGTGCCAGCAGCCATACAGGGCCCACTGAAGCTTTCTTT
abundance: .; d_gene: .; v_gene: TRBV28; len: 13; j_gene: TRBJ2-1; CDR3aa: CASSFRSYNEQFF; CDR3nt: TGTGCCAGCAGTTTTCGCAGTTACAATGAGCAGTTCTTC
abundance: .; d_gene: TRBD1; v_gene: TRBV5-1; len: 14; j_gene: TRBJ1-4; CDR3aa: CASSSGTGGEKLFF; CDR3nt: TGCGCCAGCAGCTCCGGGACAGGCGGTGAAAAACTGTTTTTT
abundance: .; d_gene: .; v_gene: TRBV5-6; len: 12; j_gene: TRBJ1-1; CDR3aa: CASSLARRGAFF; CDR3nt: TGTGCCAGCAGCTTGGCTCGGCGGGGAGCTTTCTTT
abundance: .; d_gene: TRBD1; v_gene: TRBV19; len: 15; j_gene: TRBJ2-2; CDR3aa: CASSLQGARTGELFF; CDR3nt: TGTGCCAGTAGTTTACAGGGGGCTCGAACCGGGGAGCTGTTTTTT
abundance: .; d_gene: .; v_gene: TRBV5-5; len: 14; j_gene: TRBJ2-3; CDR3aa: CASSLALGTDTQYF; CDR3nt: TGTGCCAGCAGCTTGGCTCTTGGCACAGATACGCAGTATTTT
abundance: .; d_gene: .; v_gene: TRBV28; len: 14; j_gene: TRBJ2-5; CDR3aa: CASSLIQGGLTQYF; CDR3nt: TGTGCCAGCAGTTTAATTCAGGGGGGTCTGACCCAGTACTTC
abundance: .; d_gene: .; v_gene: TRBV15; len: 15; j_gene: TRBJ2-5; CDR3aa: CATSRDNSAQVTQYF; CDR3nt: TGTGCCACCAGCAGAGATAATTCCGCGCAGGTAACCCAGTACTTC
abundance: .; d_gene: .; v_gene: TRBV30; len: 13; j_gene: TRBJ2-2; CDR3aa: CAWEYRATGELFF; CDR3nt: TGTGCCTGGGAATACAGGGCCACCGGGGAGCTGTTTTTT
abundance: once; d_gene: TRBD1; v_gene: TRBV18; len: 13; j_gene: TRBJ1-5; CDR3aa: CASSSDRGTPQHF; CDR3nt: TGTGCCAGCTCATCGGACAGGGGAACGCCCCAGCATTTT
abundance: .; d_gene: TRBD1; v_gene: TRBV6-6; len: 15; j_gene: TRBJ1-5; CDR3aa: CASSYPPGQYQPQHF; CDR3nt: TGTGCCAGCAGTTACCCGCCGGGACAGTATCAGCCCCAGCATTTT
abundance: .; d_gene: .; v_gene: TRBV7-9; len: 15; j_gene: TRBJ2-3; CDR3aa: CASSHTSRGTDTQYF; CDR3nt: TGTGCCAGCAGCCATACCTCCCGAGGCACAGATACGCAGTATTTT
abundance: .; d_gene: .; v_gene: TRBV27; len: 14; j_gene: TRBJ1-1; CDR3aa: CASSPQGMGTEAFF; CDR3nt: TGTGCCAGCAGTCCACAGGGAATGGGAACTGAAGCTTTCTTT